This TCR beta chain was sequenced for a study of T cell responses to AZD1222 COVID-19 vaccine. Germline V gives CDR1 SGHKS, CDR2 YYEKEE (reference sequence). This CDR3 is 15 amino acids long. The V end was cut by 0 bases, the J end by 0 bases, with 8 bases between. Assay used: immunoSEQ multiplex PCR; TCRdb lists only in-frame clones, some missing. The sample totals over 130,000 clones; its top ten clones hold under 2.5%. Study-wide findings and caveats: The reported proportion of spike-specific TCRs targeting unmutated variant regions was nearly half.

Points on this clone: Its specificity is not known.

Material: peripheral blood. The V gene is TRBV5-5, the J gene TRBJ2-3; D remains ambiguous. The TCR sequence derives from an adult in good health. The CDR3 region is CASSLEATSTDTQYF. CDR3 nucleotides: TGTGCCAGCAGCTTGGAGGCGACTAGCACAGATACGCAGTATTTT.